This TCR beta chain was recovered during a study of T cell responses to AZD1222 COVID-19 vaccine. Germline CDR1 reads SNHLY; CDR2 reads FYNNEI. Trimming took 4 bases from V and 3 from J, leaving 7 bases between them. CDR3 length: 12 residues. Generated by immunoSEQ multiplex PCR, the TCRdb table keeps only in-frame clones and is missing some. Of 150,000 to 200,000 clones in the sample, about nine tenths were seen once. This specimen consisted of peripheral blood, obtained on day 0 of AZD1222 vaccination. The chain has TRBV2 and TRBJ2-7, with D possibly being TRBD1 (5 bases). The sequence was collected from an adult in good health. CDR3 DNA: TGTGCCAGCAGTGTAGGGGACTACGAGCAGTACTTC. Residues: CASSVGDYEQYF.